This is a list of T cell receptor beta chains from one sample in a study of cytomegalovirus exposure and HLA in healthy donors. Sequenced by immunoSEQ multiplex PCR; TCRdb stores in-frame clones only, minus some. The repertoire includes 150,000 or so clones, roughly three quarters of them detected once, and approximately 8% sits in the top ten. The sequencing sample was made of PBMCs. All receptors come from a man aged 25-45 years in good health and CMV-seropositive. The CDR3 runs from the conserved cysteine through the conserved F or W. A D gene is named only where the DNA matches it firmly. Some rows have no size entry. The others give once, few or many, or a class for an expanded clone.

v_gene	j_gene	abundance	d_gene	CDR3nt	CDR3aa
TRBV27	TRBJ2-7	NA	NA	TGTGCCAGCAGCCCATTCCCCGGCAGGGGAGCCTACGAGCAGTACTTC	CASSPFPGRGAYEQYF
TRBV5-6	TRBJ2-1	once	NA	TGTGCCAGCTCCCGATATTTACAGGAGGGGTACAATGAGCAGTTCTTC	CASSRYLQEGYNEQFF
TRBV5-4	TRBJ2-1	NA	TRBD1	TGTGCCAGCAGCTTGGAGAGACGCGGAGAGGGGGCTACAAATGAGCAGTTCTTC	CASSLERRGEGATNEQFF
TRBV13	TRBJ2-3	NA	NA	TGTGCCAGCAGCGGGGCTAGCGACTCAGCGCAGTATTTT	CASSGASDSAQYF
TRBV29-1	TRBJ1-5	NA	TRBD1	TGCAGCGTTGGAGAGACAGGGTTCAATCAGCCCCAGCATTTT	CSVGETGFNQPQHF
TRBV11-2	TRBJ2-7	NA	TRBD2	TGTGCCAGCAGCAAGGGACTAGCGGGAGGGGGGCAGTACTTC	CASSKGLAGGGQYF
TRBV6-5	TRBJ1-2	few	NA	TGTGCCAGCAGCCATCAGTATGGCTACACCTTC	CASSHQYGYTF
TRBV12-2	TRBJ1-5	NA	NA	TGTGCAAGTCGCGATGAAGGGACAGCGATAAAATATAGCAATCAGCCCCAGCATTTT	CASRDEGTAIKYSNQPQHF
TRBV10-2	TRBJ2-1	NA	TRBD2	TGCGCCAGCTGGATAATAGCGGGGGGCCCGGGGGAGCAGTTCTTC	CASWIIAGGPGEQFF
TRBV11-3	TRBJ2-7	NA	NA	TGTGCCAGCAGCTTAGAGGCTTCCTACGAGCAGTACTTC	CASSLEASYEQYF
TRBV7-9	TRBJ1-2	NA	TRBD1	TGTGCCAGCAGCCCCTTCAGGGGGAAAGGCTACACCTTC	CASSPFRGKGYTF
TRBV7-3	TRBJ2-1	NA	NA	TGTGCCAGCAGCTTACAGCCGGGGGAAACTGAGCAGTTCTTC	CASSLQPGETEQFF
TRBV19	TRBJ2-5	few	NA	TGTGCCAGTAGTATACGGGAGACCCAGTACTTC	CASSIRETQYF
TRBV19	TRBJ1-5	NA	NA	TGTGCCAGTCAGGGGCTAGGGGCCAATCAGCCCCAGCATTTT	CASQGLGANQPQHF
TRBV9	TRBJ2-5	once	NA	TGTGCCAGCAGCGGTTGGGGAGGCCCCCAAGAGACCCAGTACTTC	CASSGWGGPQETQYF
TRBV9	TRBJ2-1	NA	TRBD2	TGTGCCAGCAGCGTCGGACTAGCGGGATCCTACAATGAGCAGTTCTTC	CASSVGLAGSYNEQFF
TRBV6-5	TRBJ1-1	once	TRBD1	TGTGCCAGCAACCACAGACAGGGGGCGAACACTGAAGCTTTCTTT	CASNHRQGANTEAFF
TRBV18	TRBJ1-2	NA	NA	TGTGCCAGCTCACCAACAGCTCCCCGGGGGTTCTATGGCTACACCTTC	CASSPTAPRGFYGYTF
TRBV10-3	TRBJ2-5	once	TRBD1	TGTGCCATCAGGGGGACCGAGACAGGGGTCTTCCAAGAGACCCAGTACTTC	CAIRGTETGVFQETQYF
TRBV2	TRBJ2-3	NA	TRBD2	TGTGCCGGCAAAAAACTAGCGGGAGAGGGAGATACGCAGTATTTT	CAGKKLAGEGDTQYF
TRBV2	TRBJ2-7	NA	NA	TGTGCCAGCAGTGAAGAAGGACACAGGGGAGGCGAGCAGTACTTC	CASSEEGHRGGEQYF
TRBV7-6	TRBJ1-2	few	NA	TGTGCCAGCAGCCCCCTTATAGGAGACTATGGCTACACCTTC	CASSPLIGDYGYTF
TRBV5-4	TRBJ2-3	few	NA	TGTGCCAGCAGCTTGGGGTCGGGAGATACGCAGTATTTT	CASSLGSGDTQYF
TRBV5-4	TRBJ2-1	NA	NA	TGTGCCAGCAGCTTGGATATCAATGAGCAGTTCTTC	CASSLDINEQFF
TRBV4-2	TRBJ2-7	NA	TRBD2	TGTGCCAGCAGCCCCTGGGGAGAGGCGGGGGCCTACGAGCAGTACTTC	CASSPWGEAGAYEQYF
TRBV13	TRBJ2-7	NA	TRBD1	TGTGCCAGCAGCTCCGGGACAGGGGTTGCAGAGCAGTACTTC	CASSSGTGVAEQYF
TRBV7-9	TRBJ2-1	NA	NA	TGTGCCAGCAGCTCCCAATATGAGCAGTTCTTC	CASSSQYEQFF
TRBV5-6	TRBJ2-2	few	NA	TGTGCCAGCAGCTGGAGGACGGGGGAGCTGTTTTTT	CASSWRTGELFF
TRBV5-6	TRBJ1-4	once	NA	TGTGCCAGCAGCTTGGCGGTGAATGAAAAACTGTTTTTT	CASSLAVNEKLFF
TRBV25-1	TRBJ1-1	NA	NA	TGTGCCAGCAGTGAATATTATGCGGGGGGCACTGAAGCTTTCTTT	CASSEYYAGGTEAFF
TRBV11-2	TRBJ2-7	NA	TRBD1	TGTGCCAGCAGCCCTCGTGGGGCGGACAGGGACGAGCAGTACTTC	CASSPRGADRDEQYF
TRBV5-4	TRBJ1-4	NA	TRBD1	TGTGCCAGCAGCTCCTCCGGACGGGGACAGTTGAATGAAAAACTGTTTTTT	CASSSSGRGQLNEKLFF
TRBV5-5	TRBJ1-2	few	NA	TGTGCCAGCAGCTTGTTCAGGGCCAACTATGGCTACACCTTC	CASSLFRANYGYTF
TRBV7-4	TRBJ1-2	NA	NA	TGTGCCAGCGACCCCGGGACAAACTATGGCTACACCTTC	CASDPGTNYGYTF
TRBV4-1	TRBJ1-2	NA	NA	TGCGCCAGCAGCCAAGAGCAGGGCCGCCTTGGTGGCTACACCTTC	CASSQEQGRLGGYTF
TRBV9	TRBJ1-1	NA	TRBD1	TGTGCCAGCAGCCCACGACCCGTCCCGGGACAGGAAGCTTTCTTT	CASSPRPVPGQEAFF
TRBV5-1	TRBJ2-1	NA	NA	TGCGCCAGCAGCTTGGGACAGACCCGCCATGAGCAGTTCTTC	CASSLGQTRHEQFF
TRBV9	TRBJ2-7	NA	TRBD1	TGTGCCAGCAGCGTAGAGGGACAGGGACGGCACGAGCAGTACTTC	CASSVEGQGRHEQYF
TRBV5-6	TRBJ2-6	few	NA	TGTGCCAGCAGCTTGGTAAACTCTGGGGCCAACGTCCTGACTTTC	CASSLVNSGANVLTF
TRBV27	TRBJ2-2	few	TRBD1	TGTGCCAGCAGTTCCTCCGGGACAGCGAACACCGGGGAGCTGTTTTTT	CASSSSGTANTGELFF
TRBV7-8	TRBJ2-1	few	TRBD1	TGTGCCAGCAGCCAATTTCCGGGACAGATTTTCTACAATGAGCAGTTCTTC	CASSQFPGQIFYNEQFF
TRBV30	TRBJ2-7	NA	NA	TGTGCCTGGAGTGTACTTGGCGGTGCCTACGAGCAGTACTTC	CAWSVLGGAYEQYF
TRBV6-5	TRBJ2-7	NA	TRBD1	TGTGCCAGCAGCTCCACAGGGGGCATCGGGTACGAGCAGTACTTC	CASSSTGGIGYEQYF
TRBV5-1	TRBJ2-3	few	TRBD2	TGCGCCAGCAGCTTGGCCCTTAGCGGGGGGGCCTATACGCAGTATTTT	CASSLALSGGAYTQYF
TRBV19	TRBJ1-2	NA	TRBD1	TGTGCCAGTAGTATAGATTCAGGGGGCGATGGCTACACCTTC	CASSIDSGGDGYTF
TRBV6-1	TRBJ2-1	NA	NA	TGTGCCAGTACGACAGAGATTAAGCAGTTCTTC	CASTTEIKQFF
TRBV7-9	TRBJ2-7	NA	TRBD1	TGTTCCAGCAGCCCGCAACAGGGGTACGAGCAGTACTTC	CSSSPQQGYEQYF
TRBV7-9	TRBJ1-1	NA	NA	TGTGCCAGCAGCCCCTTTGGGGGCCATACTGAAGCTTTCTTT	CASSPFGGHTEAFF
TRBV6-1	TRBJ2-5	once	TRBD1	TGTGCCACCCTAACAGGGGTTGGAGAGACCCAGTACTTC	CATLTGVGETQYF
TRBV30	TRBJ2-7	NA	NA	TGTGCCTGGAGTTTAGGAAGCGGGGAGCAGTACTTC	CAWSLGSGEQYF
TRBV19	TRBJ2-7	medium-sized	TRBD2	TGTGCCAGTAGTGCGACGACTAGCGGGATTTCCTACGAGCAGTACTTC	CASSATTSGISYEQYF
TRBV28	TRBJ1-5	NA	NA	TGTGCCAGCAGTTTAAGGGGAATTTCTGTTCAGCCCCAGCATTTT	CASSLRGISVQPQHF
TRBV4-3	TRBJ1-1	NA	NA	TGCGCCAGCAGCCGGTCTGGAGGTAACACTGAAGCTTTCTTT	CASSRSGGNTEAFF
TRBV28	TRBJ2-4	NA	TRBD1	TGTGCCAGCGTACAGGGGGTGGGAGCCAAAAACATTCAGTACTTC	CASVQGVGAKNIQYF
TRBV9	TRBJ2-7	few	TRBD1	TGTGCCAGCAGCGTCCGGGACAGCGGAATGTACGAGCAGTACTTC	CASSVRDSGMYEQYF
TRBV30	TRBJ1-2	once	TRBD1	TGTGCCTGGAGTTCACAGGGGGCGGGCGGTGGTGGCTACACCTTC	CAWSSQGAGGGGYTF
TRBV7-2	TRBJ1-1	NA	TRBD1	TGTGCCAGCAGCCCTCGGACAGGGAACACTGAAGCTTTCTTT	CASSPRTGNTEAFF
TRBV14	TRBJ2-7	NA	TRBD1	TGTGCCAGCAGCCAAGAGGACAGGAGCTCCTACGAGCAGTACTTC	CASSQEDRSSYEQYF